These 32 T cell receptor beta chains were sequenced from one sample in a study of spatial heterogeneity in lung cancer. These receptors have no known antigen. One entry per CDR3 protein, called by TCRdb with MiXCR from the 5' RACE reads. The table lists around 100,000 distinct CDR3 sequences, approximately 4.7% of them singletons. Study-wide results and limits: Counts that tracked tumor mutation counts were those of expanded intratumoral alpha and beta TCRs.

Time point: sample taken at primary tumor resection. Sequenced here: lung tumor tissue, sampled at surgery. The receptors stem from a male donor with early-stage non-small cell lung cancer.

At least ten counts were recorded for this clonotype. This chain connects TRBV5-1 to TRBJ2-5; a possible D gene is TRBD1 (5 bases). V gave up 3 bases and J gave up 6 bases, with 12 bases separating them. This CDR3 is 13 amino acids long. Per germline, CDR1 SGHRS and CDR2 YFSETQ. This chain's CDR3 is CASSWGSEKTQYF. CDR3 DNA sequence: TGCGCCAGCAGCTGGGGCAGTGAAAAGACCCAGTACTTC.

This clonotype was detected ten times or more. V and J are TRBV27 and TRBJ2-3, with TRBD2 matching over 8 bases. This CDR3 contains 14 residues. With V trimmed by 6 bases and J by 10 bases, 12 bases remained unmatched. Per germline, CDR1 MNHEY and CDR2 SMNVEV (reference sequence). The chain's CDR3 is CASSKREPGLAQYF. The CDR3 DNA is TGTGCCAGCAGCAAGCGGGAGCCGGGGCTTGCGCAGTATTTT.

This clonotype was seen ten or more times. CDR3 DNA: TGTGCCAGCAGACAATTAGCGTTGGACAGTCAAGAGACCCAGTACTTC. Translated, it gives CASRQLALDSQETQYF. V gene TRBV6-5 combines with J gene TRBJ2-5; D might be TRBD1 (6 bases). Looked up from germline, CDR1 is MNHEY and CDR2 is SVGAGI. The CDR3 is 16 amino acids. Between the trimmed V and J ends, which lost 6 bases and 2 bases, there was a span of 19 bases.

This chain links TRBV4-2 with TRBJ2-6, with 9 bases fitting TRBD2. The V gene end was trimmed by 3 bases and the J gene end by 0 bases; junction bases not matched to a gene: 24. The CDR3 is 24 amino acids. Germline lookup yields CDR1 LGHNA and CDR2 YNFKEQ. DNA of the CDR3: TGTGCCAGCAGCCAGTTACCTGCGCCTCCGGGACTAGCCTCCGGACGCTCTGGGGCCAACGTCCTGACTTTC. Amino acid sequence: CASSQLPAPPGLASGRSGANVLTF.

The table lists this clonotype with many counts. The chain employs TRBV5-1 and TRBJ2-3, with TRBD2 matching over 8 bases. This CDR3 is built from 17 residues. CDR1 SGHRS and CDR2 YFSETQ come from the germline V gene. Trimming took 1 base from V and 1 from J; bases not matched to a gene: 8. The CDR3 loop reads CASSLFTQTSGTDTQYF. Written as DNA, the CDR3 is TGCGCCAGCAGCTTGTTCACTCAGACTAGCGGCACAGATACGCAGTATTTT.

The chain joins TRBV12-3 or TRBV12-4 to TRBJ2-7; 12 bases map to TRBD1. CDR3 length: 14 amino acids. Losses at the gene ends were 4 bases for V and 5 bases for J; bases not matched to a gene: 3. CDR3 DNA: TGTGCCAGCAGTTCGGGACAGGGGGCTGACGAGCAGTACTTC. Its protein is CASSSGQGADEQYF.

This clonotype was recorded at least ten times. J is TRBJ2-6 and V is TRBV28; unclear D gene. Trimming shortened V by 9 bases and J by 4 bases, and 13 bases separated the two germline ends. This CDR3 contains 14 residues. Germline CDR1 MDHEN, CDR2 SYDVKM. Written as DNA, the CDR3 is TGTGCCAGTGGGGATAACCGGGGGGCCAACGTCCTGACTTTC. Encoded protein: CASGDNRGANVLTF.

This rearrangement joins TRBV3-1 to TRBJ2-3; 8 bases are shared with TRBD2. Germline lookup yields CDR1 LGHDT and CDR2 YNNKEL (reference sequence). The CDR3 has 17 residues. The V gene end was trimmed by 4 bases and the J gene end by 0 bases; junction bases not matched to a gene: 9. DNA for the CDR3: TGTGCCAGCAGCCCGAGGCGCGGGAGGCCAAGCACAGATACGCAGTATTTT. Protein sequence: CASSPRRGRPSTDTQYF.

This clonotype was picked up many times. The chain's CDR3 is CASSSGGQVSGNTIYF. In DNA, the CDR3 is TGTGCCAGCAGTTCGGGTGGACAGGTCTCTGGAAACACCATATATTTT. The chain joins TRBV28 to TRBJ1-3; 7 bases line up with TRBD1. The V and J ends lost 4 bases and 0 bases, in that order; junction bases with no gene match: 6. The CDR3 runs to 16 residues. Germline assignment: CDR1 MDHEN and CDR2 SYDVKM.

This clonotype has at least ten counts. V is TRBV6-5 and J is TRBJ1-2; D is unresolved. The CDR3 is 13 residues long. V was trimmed by 8 bases and J by 4 bases, leaving 14 bases between them. CDR1 and CDR2 (germline): MNHEY, SVGAGI. The CDR3 nucleotides are TGTGCCAGCGCTGGGCAGCTCTTCTATGGCTACACCTTC. This gives the protein CASAGQLFYGYTF.

There are many counts of this clonotype. V gene TRBV11-1 combines with J gene TRBJ2-1, with 7 nucleotides matching TRBD2. Unmatched junction bases numbered 20, after V lost 1 base and J lost 5 bases. Per germline, CDR1 SGHAT and CDR2 FQDESV (reference sequence). The CDR3 totals 20 residues. CDR3 nucleotides: TGTGCCAGCAGCTTAGTAAGATGGGCGGGACTACTGAGGCCGAACAATGAGCAGTTCTTC. This gives the protein CASSLVRWAGLLRPNNEQFF.

This clonotype was detected only a few times. The J gene is TRBJ2-7, the V gene TRBV10-3; TRBD1 matches 7 bases. This CDR3 has 14 residues. The junction had 7 bases not matched to a gene; V was cut back by 4 bases and J by 4 bases. The V gene's germline CDR1 is ENHRY and CDR2 SYGVKD. CDR3 residues: CAISASGTAYEQYF. The DNA for the CDR3 is TGTGCCATCAGTGCCTCCGGGACAGCTTACGAGCAGTACTTC.

The table lists this clonotype with many counts. The chain recombines TRBV29-1 with TRBJ1-1; 7 bases agree with TRBD1. The CDR3 consists of 14 residues. J was trimmed by 5 bases and V by 7 bases; bases with no gene match: 13. Germline assignment: CDR1 SQVTM and CDR2 ANQGSEA. CDR3 sequence (DNA): TGCAGCGCCAACCCTACACAGGGGAGGACTGAAGCTTTCTTT. Encoded protein: CSANPTQGRTEAFF.

This clonotype occurred a few times. The chain uses TRBV14 and TRBJ2-3; D perhaps matches TRBD1 (6 bases). The CDR3 spans 15 residues. Trimming pared 0 bases from V and 4 bases from J, leaving 11 bases between. Germline V lookup: CDR1 SGHDN, CDR2 FVKESK. The CDR3 DNA reads TGTGCCAGCAGCCAAGATCGATACAGGGCAGATACGCAGTATTTT. This encodes CASSQDRYRADTQYF.

This clonotype has just a few counts. This chain joins TRBV7-9 and TRBJ2-5; D is perhaps TRBD2 (6 bases). The CDR3 runs to 13 residues. Trimming removed 6 bases from V and 1 base from J, with 9 bases in between. Germline assignment: CDR1 SEHNR and CDR2 FQNEAQ (reference sequence). This CDR3 reads CASSGDFQETQYF. CDR3 sequence (DNA): TGTGCCAGCAGTGGGGACTTCCAAGAGACCCAGTACTTC.

Many counts were recorded for this clonotype. V usage is TRBV30 and J usage is TRBJ2-3, with D possibly matching TRBD2 (6 bases). Germline V lookup: CDR1 GTSNPN, CDR2 SVGIG (reference sequence). This CDR3 has 11 amino acids. Trimming left V 5 bases short and J 7 bases short, with 10 bases between. The CDR3 nucleotides read TGTGCCTGGCGGGGACTCAATACGCAGTATTTT. Protein sequence: CAWRGLNTQYF.

Worth noting for this clonotype: A much larger clonotype is one base distant, so this may be a read error. This chain joins TRBV4-1 and TRBJ2-1; D gene ambiguous. This CDR3 spans 13 amino acids. Germline loops: CDR1 MGHRA, CDR2 YSYEKL. The CDR3 DNA is TGCGCCCGCAGCCAGGCCCTATACAATGAGCAGTTCTTC. It yields the protein CARSQALYNEQFF.

There are many counts of this clonotype. The rearrangement links TRBV6-1 to TRBJ2-7; the match to TRBD2 covers 11 bases. J gave up 3 bases and V 4 bases, and 11 bases lay outside the gene matches. This CDR3 region has 17 residues. Germline CDR1 MNHNS, CDR2 SASEGT. The CDR3 DNA reads as TGTGCCAGCAGTGCCCGTACTACTAGCGGGAGCCTCTACGAGCAGTACTTC. This sequence encodes CASSARTTSGSLYEQYF.

This clonotype was counted at least ten times. This chain's CDR3 is CASSKGAADTEAFF. CDR3 in DNA: TGTGCCAGCAGTAAGGGGGCCGCGGACACTGAAGCTTTCTTT. This chain connects TRBV2 to TRBJ1-1, with 7 bases aligning to TRBD1. CDR1 is SNHLY, CDR2 FYNNEI, per germline. V lost 5 bases and J lost 3; bases outside the gene matches: 6. This CDR3 region has 14 residues.

This clonotype has only a few counts. This chain uses TRBV7-9 with TRBJ2-1; no clear D. Germline V gene sequence: CDR1 SEHNR, CDR2 FQNEAQ (reference sequence). The CDR3 consists of 14 residues. V was trimmed by 5 bases and J by 15 bases, leaving 23 bases between them. The CDR3 region has the DNA TGTGCCAGCAGCCCAAGCCACTCCCGCGCAGAGTGGTTCTTC. It encodes CASSPSHSRAEWFF.

This clonotype has ten or more counts. The chain has TRBV6-2 or TRBV6-3 and TRBJ2-1; a weak D match, TRBD1 (5 bases). Per germline, CDR1 MNHEY and CDR2 SVGEGT. This CDR3 has 18 residues. The V end lost 6 bases, the J end lost 2 bases, and 23 bases lay between the germline ends. The CDR3 sequence is CASRDPPGYRIPYNEQFF. The CDR3 DNA is TGTGCCAGCAGGGACCCCCCAGGGTATAGAATTCCCTACAATGAGCAGTTCTTC.

This clonotype was recorded many times. The chain couples TRBV20-1 to TRBJ2-7; D is possibly TRBD1 (6 bases). Germline CDR1 is DFQATT and CDR2 is SNEGSKA (reference sequence). V was clipped by 2 bases and J by 5 bases, with 10 bases between them. The CDR3 consists of 12 residues. The CDR3 DNA is TGCAGTGCTAGATACCAGGGGCACGAGCAGTACTTC. It specifies CSARYQGHEQYF.

This clonotype showed up many times. The chain is built from TRBV27 and TRBJ2-3; no clear D. V was pared by 6 bases and J by 7 bases, with 8 bases between. CDR1 and CDR2 (germline): MNHEY, SMNVEV (reference sequence). The CDR3 runs 11 residues. The chain's CDR3 is CASSAGNTQYF. CDR3 in DNA: TGTGCCAGCAGCGCAGGAAATACGCAGTATTTT.

This clonotype appeared many times. The chain is built from TRBV5-6 and TRBJ2-7, with D unclear. V was clipped by 3 bases and J by 3 bases, with 16 bases between them. There are 15 residues in the CDR3. Germline values: CDR1 SGHDT, CDR2 YYEEEE. This chain's CDR3 is CASSYSPEQFYEQYF. CDR3 sequence (DNA): TGTGCCAGCAGCTACAGCCCCGAACAGTTCTACGAGCAGTACTTC.

This clonotype was counted ten times or more. J is TRBJ1-3 and V is TRBV6-5; D is unresolved. V lost 5 bases to trimming and J lost 6 bases, with 14 bases between them. The CDR3 runs 14 residues. Germline CDR1 reads MNHEY; CDR2 reads SVGAGI. CDR3 in amino acids: CASSHRRTINTIYF. CDR3 coding DNA: TGTGCCAGCAGTCACCGCCGGACCATAAACACCATATATTTT.

This clonotype was counted at least ten times. J is TRBJ2-3 and V is TRBV4-1; TRBD2 might be the D (6 bases). V was trimmed by 4 bases and J by 1 base, leaving 9 bases between them. Germline CDR1 MGHRA, CDR2 YSYEKL. The CDR3 extends over 14 amino acids. The CDR3 is CASSRASGTDTQYF. The CDR3 nucleotides read TGCGCCAGCAGCCGGGCTAGCGGCACAGATACGCAGTATTTT.

This clonotype was seen repeatedly, ten times or more. The V call is TRBV28, the J call TRBJ1-4; 7 positions match TRBD1. The ends lost 5 bases at V and 8 bases at J; junction bases unmatched: 5. CDR3 size: 13 residues. Looked up from germline, CDR1 is MDHEN and CDR2 is SYDVKM. CDR3 region: CASSTTGVEKLFF. The CDR3 DNA sequence: TGTGCCAGCAGTACTACAGGGGTAGAAAAACTGTTTTTT.

The V and J genes are TRBV6-1 and TRBJ2-1; 9 bases are shared with TRBD2. Germline V lookup: CDR1 MNHNS, CDR2 SASEGT. The CDR3 totals 16 residues. V lost 5 bases and J lost 6; bases outside the gene matches: 11. Written as DNA, the CDR3 is TGTGCCAGCAGTCCGGGCGGACTAGCGTTAGGCAATGAGCAGTTCTTC. It codes for CASSPGGLALGNEQFF.

The chain combines TRBV20-1 with TRBJ2-3; weak D call: TRBD2 (5 bases). Between the trimmed V and J ends, which lost 5 bases and 0 bases, there was a span of 12 bases. This CDR3 region has 14 residues. Germline V lookup: CDR1 DFQATT, CDR2 SNEGSKA (reference sequence). CDR3 DNA sequence: TGCAGTGCTCTAGTCCCGGGAAGCACAGATACGCAGTATTTT. Translating gives CSALVPGSTDTQYF.

This clonotype was recorded at least ten times. This chain links TRBV11-1 with TRBJ2-7; a weak D match, TRBD2 (6 bases). V lost 1 base and J 10 bases, leaving 14 bases between the germline ends. Germline V gives CDR1 SGHAT, CDR2 FQDESV (reference sequence). The CDR3 length is 13 residues. The CDR3: CASSLDNGSAQYF. DNA of the CDR3: TGTGCCAGCAGCTTAGATAACGGGAGCGCACAGTACTTC.

In this sample, this clonotype turned up many times. The rearrangement uses TRBV6-1 and TRBJ2-7; D is unresolved. Per germline, CDR1 MNHNS and CDR2 SASEGT. The V end lost 7 bases, the J end lost 6 bases, and 4 bases lay between the germline ends. The CDR3 length is 9 residues. The CDR3 loop reads CASKVEQYF. In DNA form, the CDR3 reads TGTGCCAGCAAGGTCGAGCAGTACTTC.

A few counts support this clonotype. The chain couples TRBV3-1 to TRBJ1-6; D call uncertain. The V end was cut by 1 base, the J end by 3 bases, with 1 base between. Germline V gene data show CDR1 as LGHDT and CDR2 as YNNKEL (reference sequence). The CDR3 is made up of 13 amino acids. The chain's CDR3 is CASSQVYNSPLHF. Here the CDR3 DNA reads TGTGCCAGCAGCCAAGTCTATAATTCACCCCTCCACTTT.